This T cell receptor (beta chain) is drawn from a study of T cells in localized non-small cell lung cancer. Study-wide results and caveats: Uninvolved adjacent lung had higher T cell clonality than tumor and all other tissues. Since sequencing was restricted to only one region of the tumor, intratumor heterogeneity remains a possibility. When the top 100 tumor clones were examined, a median roughly 62 of them also appeared in the adjacent lung, which was paired and uninvolved. Higher blood T cell density went with longer overall survival.

Method: immunoSEQ multiplex PCR; TCRdb's copy keeps in-frame clones and lacks some. Among 4,700 or so clones listed, 30% to 40% were seen once. This CDR3 comprises 14 residues. Deletions cut 5 bases from V and 0 bases from J, with 11 bases between. The germline V gene has CDR1 SGHNT and CDR2 YENEEA. This clone has just one count. The target antigen is unknown. The source was lung tumor tissue, collected before any cancer treatment. The chain has TRBV11-3 and TRBJ2-7; D gene uncertain. The source of this sequence is a female donor of 60 years or more with stage I lung adenocarcinoma. Here the CDR3 reads CASSKTFRSYEQYF. CDR3 sequence (DNA): TGTGCCAGCAGCAAGACATTTCGCTCCTACGAGCAGTACTTC.